Shown below are 5 T cell receptor beta chains from a single sample sequenced in a study of T cells after yellow fever vaccination. TCRdb ran MiXCR on the 5' RACE reads and lists one entry per CDR3 protein. The sample has hundreds of thousands of distinct CDR3 sequences, approximately 13% seen once. Sequenced material: PBMCs, taken on the day of the yellow fever booster vaccination. Every receptor here comes from a man in his thirties or forties who received the YFV17D yellow fever vaccine.

The chain recombines TRBV20-1 with TRBJ2-1, with D perhaps matching TRBD2 (6 bases). The CDR3 has 17 amino acids. The germline V and J ends were trimmed by 0 bases and 8 bases, with 23 bases remaining between them. Germline V gene sequence: CDR1 DFQATT, CDR2 SNEGSKA (reference sequence). CDR3 DNA: TGCAGTGCTAGAGATCTGCTAGCGTTCACCCAAATGGATGAGCAGTTCTTC. Translated: CSARDLLAFTQMDEQFF.

The CDR3 loop is CAIRDSQETQYF. For the CDR3, the DNA is TGTGCCATCCGGGACAGCCAAGAGACCCAGTACTTC. This rearrangement joins TRBV10-3 to TRBJ2-5, with 7 bases that match TRBD1. The germline V gene encodes CDR1 ENHRY and CDR2 SYGVKD. The CDR3 covers 12 residues. With V trimmed by 8 bases and J by 1 base, 1 base remained unmatched.

This clonotype showed up just a few times. V usage is TRBV7-2 and J usage is TRBJ2-3; 9 bases line up with TRBD2. Trimming removed 2 bases from V and 5 bases from J; junction bases left unmatched: 11. CDR1 SGHTA and CDR2 FQGNSA come from the germline V gene. The CDR3 extends over 17 amino acids. CDR3 nucleotide sequence: TGTGCCAGCAGCTTACGGGCGGCGGGAGGGGTGATAGATACGCAGTATTTT. Protein: CASSLRAAGGVIDTQYF.

In its sample, this clonotype was seen a few times. This chain joins TRBV5-1 and TRBJ1-5; D ambiguous. The CDR3 runs 14 residues. Trimming removed 5 bases from V and 0 bases from J, with 9 bases in between. The V gene's germline CDR1 is SGHRS and CDR2 YFSETQ. CDR3 nucleotides: TGCGCCAGCAGAGCCGCTGATAGCAATCAGCCCCAGCATTTT. Protein sequence: CASRAADSNQPQHF.

The J gene is TRBJ1-1, the V gene TRBV20-1; D gene ambiguous. The CDR3 totals 12 residues. V was cut by 3 bases and J by 5 bases, with 10 bases left in between. Germline CDR1 reads DFQATT; CDR2 reads SNEGSKA (reference sequence). CDR3 sequence reads: CSARGGSTEAFF. The CDR3 DNA is TGCAGTGCTAGGGGCGGTAGTACTGAAGCTTTCTTT.